This T cell receptor (beta chain) was sequenced during a study of cytomegalovirus exposure and HLA in healthy donors. Notes on the study in general: Generally TCR sequences proved uncommon, though certain public TCRs appeared in numerous donors. Some V segments (TRBV6-2 and TRBV6-3 among them) were excluded as indistinguishable.

In the PCR, 60 Vbeta and 13 Jbeta primers were used. Generated by immunoSEQ multiplex PCR, the TCRdb table keeps only in-frame clones and is missing some. The sample includes 180,000 or so clones, about 77% of them seen just once. A remark on this clone: The antigen is undetermined.

The V and J ends lost 2 bases and 3 bases respectively, with 15 bases between them. The CDR3 length is 16 residues. Per the germline V gene, CDR1 is LGHNA and CDR2 is YNFKEQ. The material sequenced was PBMCs. V and J are TRBV4-2 and TRBJ2-3, with TRBD1 as a possible D gene (6 bases). The origin of this receptor is a woman aged 30 to 39 in good health and CMV-seropositive. The CDR3 DNA sequence: TGTGCCAGCAGCCAATCCGGGACAAGTTGGACAGATACGCAGTATTTT. Translation gives CASSQSGTSWTDTQYF.